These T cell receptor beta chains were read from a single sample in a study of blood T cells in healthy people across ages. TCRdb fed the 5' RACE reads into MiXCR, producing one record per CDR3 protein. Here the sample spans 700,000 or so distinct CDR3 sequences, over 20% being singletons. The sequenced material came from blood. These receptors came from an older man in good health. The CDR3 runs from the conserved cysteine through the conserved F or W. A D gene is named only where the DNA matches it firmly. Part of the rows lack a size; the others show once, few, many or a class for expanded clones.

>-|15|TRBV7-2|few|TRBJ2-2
TGTGCCAGCAGCTTAAGTCCAGGAGGGCGCGGGGAGCTGTTTTTT
CASSLSPGGRGELFF
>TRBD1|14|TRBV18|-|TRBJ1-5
TGTGCCAGCTCACCAGACAGGGTTGGTCAGCCCCAGCATTTT
CASSPDRVGQPQHF
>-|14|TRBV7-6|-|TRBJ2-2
TGTGCCAGCGGTTTGACAGTTAACACCGGGGAGCTGTTTTTT
CASGLTVNTGELFF
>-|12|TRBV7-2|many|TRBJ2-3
TGTGCCAGCAGCTTGGACCTTTATACGCAGTATTTT
CASSLDLYTQYF
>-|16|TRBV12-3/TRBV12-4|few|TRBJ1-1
TGTGCCAGCAGTTACACCCAATCCACGCTGAACACTGAAGCTTTCTTT
CASSYTQSTLNTEAFF
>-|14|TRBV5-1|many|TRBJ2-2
TGCGCCAGCAGCGCCGAATTGAACACCGGGGAGCTGTTTTTT
CASSAELNTGELFF
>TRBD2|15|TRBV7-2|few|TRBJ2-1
TGTGCCAGCAGCTTATCACTAGCGGGAGGAGATGAGCAGTTCTTC
CASSLSLAGGDEQFF
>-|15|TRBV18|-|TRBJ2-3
TGTGCCAGCTCTCTCTTGCGGCCCGAGCCAGATACGCAGTATTTT
CASSLLRPEPDTQYF
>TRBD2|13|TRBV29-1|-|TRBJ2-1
TGCAGCGTTGTGACTAGCGGAAACAATGAGCAGCTCTTC
CSVVTSGNNEQLF
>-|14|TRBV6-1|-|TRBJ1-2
TGTGCCAGCAACCTAGCATCGGGGGACTATGGCTACACCTTC
CASNLASGDYGYTF
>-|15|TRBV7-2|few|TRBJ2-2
TGTGCCAGCAGCTCCACGGGTCTAACCACCGGGGAGCTGTTTTTT
CASSSTGLTTGELFF
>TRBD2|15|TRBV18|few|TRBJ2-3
TGTGCCAGCTCACGGCCCGGGACTAGGTCAGATACGCAGTGTTTT
CASSRPGTRSDTQCF
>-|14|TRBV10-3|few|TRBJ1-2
TGTGCCATCAGTGAGTCATCCCAGGGTGGTGGCTACACCTTC
CAISESSQGGGYTF
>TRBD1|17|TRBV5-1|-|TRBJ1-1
TGCGCCAGCCGCTGCGGGGGGACAGGGATAATGAACACTGAAGCTTTCTTT
CASRCGGTGIMNTEAFF
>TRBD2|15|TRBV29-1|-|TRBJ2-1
TGCAGCGTGGATAGAGCGGGAGTTTCCTACAATGAGCAGTTCTTC
CSVDRAGVSYNEQFF
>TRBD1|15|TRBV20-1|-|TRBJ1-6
TGCAGTGCAATAGACAGGGGATCCTATAATTCACCCCTCCACTTT
CSAIDRGSYNSPLHF
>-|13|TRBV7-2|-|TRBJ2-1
TGTGCCAGCAGCCCAAGGTACATTAATGAGCAGTTCTTC
CASSPRYINEQFF
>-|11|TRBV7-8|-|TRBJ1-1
TGTGCCAGCAGCTTAAATGTTCAAGCTTTCTTT
CASSLNVQAFF
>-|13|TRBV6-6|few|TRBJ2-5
TGTGCCAGCACTAAAGACAGGCAAGAGACCCAGTACTTC
CASTKDRQETQYF
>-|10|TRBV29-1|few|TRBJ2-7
TGCAGCGTTGGGGAGTACGAGCAGTACTTC
CSVGEYEQYF
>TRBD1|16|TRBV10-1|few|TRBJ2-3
TGCGCCGGCAGTCCTCGGACAGGGATCGAGGGAGATACGCAGTATTTT
CAGSPRTGIEGDTQYF
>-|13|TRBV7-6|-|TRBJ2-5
TGTGCCAGCAGCCCTAACAGTGTCGGGACCCAGTACTTC
CASSPNSVGTQYF
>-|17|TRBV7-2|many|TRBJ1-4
TGTGCCAGCAGCTTTGTCCGCGGACTCGGGTCTAATGAAAAACTGTTTTTT
CASSFVRGLGSNEKLFF
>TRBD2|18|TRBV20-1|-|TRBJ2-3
TGCAGTGCTCCGGACAGGGCCGGGACTAGCGGGAGCCGTGGGACGCAGTATTTT
CSAPDRAGTSGSRGTQYF
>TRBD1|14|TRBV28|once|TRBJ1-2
TGTGCCAGCAGTTCAACAGGGGGCACAGGGGGCTACACCTTC
CASSSTGGTGGYTF
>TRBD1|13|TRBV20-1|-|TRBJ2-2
TGCAGTGCCCCGAGGACAGGGTCCGGGGAGCTGTTTTTT
CSAPRTGSGELFF
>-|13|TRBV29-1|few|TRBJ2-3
TGCAGCGTGATACTAGCAGTTCGGGATACGCAGTACTTT
CSVILAVRDTQYF
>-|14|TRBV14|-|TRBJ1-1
TGTGCCAGCAGCCAAGAGCTCAGGGAAACTGAAGCTTTCTTT
CASSQELRETEAFF
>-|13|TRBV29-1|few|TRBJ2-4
TGCAGCGTTTCAGGTCTAGCCAAAAACATTCAGTACTTC
CSVSGLAKNIQYF
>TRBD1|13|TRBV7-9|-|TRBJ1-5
TGTGCCAGCAACGGACAGGAGACTCAGCCCCAGCATTTT
CASNGQETQPQHF
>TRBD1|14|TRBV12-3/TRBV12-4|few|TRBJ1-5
TGTGCCAGCAGTCTTGCAGGGGGCTATCAGCCCCAGCATTTT
CASSLAGGYQPQHF
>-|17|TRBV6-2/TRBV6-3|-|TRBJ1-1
TGTGCCAGCAGTCTCCCCCCGGGAGGGAAGGTGAACACTGAAGCTTTCTTT
CASSLPPGGKVNTEAFF
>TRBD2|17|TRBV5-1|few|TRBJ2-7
TGCGCCAGCAGCTTGTTACCCCTCGGTCGCGGGGGGAACGAGCAGTACTTC
CASSLLPLGRGGNEQYF
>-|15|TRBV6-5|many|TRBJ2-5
TGTGCCAGCAGACCTCGCGGACTATTACAAGAGACCCAGTACTTC
CASRPRGLLQETQYF
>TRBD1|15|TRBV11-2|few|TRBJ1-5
TGTGCCAGCAGCCCGGACAGGGCACCCAATCAGCCCCAGCATTTT
CASSPDRAPNQPQHF
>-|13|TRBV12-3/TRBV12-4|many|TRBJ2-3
TGTGCCAGCAGTTTAGCGGAGACAGATACGCAGTATTTT
CASSLAETDTQYF
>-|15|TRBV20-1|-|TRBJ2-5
TGCAGTGCTAGAGACCCCACACGGGTCCAAGAGACCCAGTACTTC
CSARDPTRVQETQYF
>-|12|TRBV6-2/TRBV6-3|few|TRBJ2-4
TGTGCCAGCAGTTACAGGGAAAACATTCAGTACTTC
CASSYRENIQYF
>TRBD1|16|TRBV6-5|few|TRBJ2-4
TGTGCCAGCAGACCTGGGACAGGGGTAACCAAAAACATTCAGTACTTC
CASRPGTGVTKNIQYF
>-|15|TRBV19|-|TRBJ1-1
TGTGCCAGTAGAATATCGCCCGTGGGGAACACTGAAGCTTTCTTT
CASRISPVGNTEAFF
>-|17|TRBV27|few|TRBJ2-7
TGTGCCAGCAGTTTCGGGCCGACAGGTGGGGCGCAGGGCGAGCAGTACTTC
CASSFGPTGGAQGEQYF
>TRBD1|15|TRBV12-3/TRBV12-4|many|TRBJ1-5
TGTGCCAGCAGTTCACAGGGGGTTAGCAATCAGCCCCAGCATTTT
CASSSQGVSNQPQHF
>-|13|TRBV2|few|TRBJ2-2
TGTGCCAGCAGTGAGGAGGGTGGGAGTTCAGTGTTTTTT
CASSEEGGSSVFF
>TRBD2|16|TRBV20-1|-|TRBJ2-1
TGCAGTGCTAGACGTGGGGCTAGCGGGAGCCGGAATGAGCAGTTCTTC
CSARRGASGSRNEQFF
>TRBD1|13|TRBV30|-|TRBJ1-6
TGTGCCTGGGGACAGGGGGCGAGTTCACCCCTCCACTTT
CAWGQGASSPLHF
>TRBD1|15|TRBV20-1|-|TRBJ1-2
TGCAGTGCTAGAGCCCCCGGGACAGGGGTCTATGGCTACACCTTC
CSARAPGTGVYGYTF
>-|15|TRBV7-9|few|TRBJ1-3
TGTGCCAGCAGCTTAAGACTCTTCTCTGGAAACACCATATATTTT
CASSLRLFSGNTIYF
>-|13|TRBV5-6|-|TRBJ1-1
TGTGCCAGCAGCTCAGGGGCTGAGGCTGAAGCTTTCTTT
CASSSGAEAEAFF
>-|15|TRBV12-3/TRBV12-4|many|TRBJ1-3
TGTGCCAGCAGACACAGTCCGGTGTCTGGAAACACCATATATTTT
CASRHSPVSGNTIYF
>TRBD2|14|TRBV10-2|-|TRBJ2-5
TGCGCCAGCAGTGAGTCTGGCGGGAGAAAGACCCAGTACTTC
CASSESGGRKTQYF
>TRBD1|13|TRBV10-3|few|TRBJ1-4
TGTGCCACAGGGGGGGCGACTAATGAAAAACTGTTTTTT
CATGGATNEKLFF